This T cell receptor (beta chain) was obtained from a study of T cells in Graves' hyperthyroidism and ophthalmopathy. Study-level background: Before any treatment, at initial diagnosis, peripheral blood was collected.

Broader study findings: Ophthalmopathy got predicted by the model a median roughly six months before its onset. Blood samples included most of the expanded thyroid clonotypes exceeding 0.001.

This CDR3 spans 13 amino acids. Germline CDR1 is SGHNT and CDR2 is YENEEA. The V and J ends lost 3 bases and 6 bases respectively, with 8 bases between them. As to this clonotype: The antigen is unknown.

TCR beta CDR3 sequences were amplified from RNA transcripts. The HTBI primer set served for first-round RT-PCR of the TCR CDR3. TCRdb re-called the multiplex PCR reads with MiXCR, one entry per CDR3 protein. The sample lists 330,000 or so distinct CDR3 sequences; roughly 18% were seen once. The receptor comes from a man aged 45-65 years with Graves' ophthalmopathy. Sequenced sample: blood. The V and J genes are TRBV11-3 and TRBJ2-2, with no clear D. The CDR3 sequence is CASSLYSSGELFF. The DNA of the CDR3 is TGTGCCAGCAGCTTGTATTCGTCCGGGGAGCTGTTTTTT.